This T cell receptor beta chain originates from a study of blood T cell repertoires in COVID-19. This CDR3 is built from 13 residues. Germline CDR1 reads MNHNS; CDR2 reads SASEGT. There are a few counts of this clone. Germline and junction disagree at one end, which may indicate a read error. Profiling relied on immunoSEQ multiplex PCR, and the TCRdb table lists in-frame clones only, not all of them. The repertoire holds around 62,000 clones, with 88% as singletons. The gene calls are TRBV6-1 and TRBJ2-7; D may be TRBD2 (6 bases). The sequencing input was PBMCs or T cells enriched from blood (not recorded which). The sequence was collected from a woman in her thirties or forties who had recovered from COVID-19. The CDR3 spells CASSESYGTQIFF. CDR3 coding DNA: TGTGCCAGCAGTGAATCTTACGGGACTCAAATTTTCTTC.